This TCR beta chain was recovered during a study of shared clonotypes between healthy human individuals. Profiled with immunoSEQ multiplex PCR; TCRdb holds only in-frame clones, not every one. The repertoire holds 800,000 to 1,200,000 clones, with around 78% as singletons. Germline V lookup: CDR1 SGHTA, CDR2 FQGTGA. The CDR3 has 13 amino acids. V was pared by 4 bases and J by 7 bases, with 10 bases between. Specimen: memory CD4+ T cells from PBMCs. Subset of the sample: CD45RA-negative fraction. This rearrangement joins TRBV7-3 to TRBJ2-2; possibly TRBD2 for D (5 bases). This receptor was identified in a man aged 18-30 years in good health. Some clones in this sample may be carry-over from other donors' samples. The CDR3 DNA is TGTGCCAGCAGCTCATCAGGAGGCGGGGAGCTGTTTTTT. Translated: CASSSSGGGELFF.